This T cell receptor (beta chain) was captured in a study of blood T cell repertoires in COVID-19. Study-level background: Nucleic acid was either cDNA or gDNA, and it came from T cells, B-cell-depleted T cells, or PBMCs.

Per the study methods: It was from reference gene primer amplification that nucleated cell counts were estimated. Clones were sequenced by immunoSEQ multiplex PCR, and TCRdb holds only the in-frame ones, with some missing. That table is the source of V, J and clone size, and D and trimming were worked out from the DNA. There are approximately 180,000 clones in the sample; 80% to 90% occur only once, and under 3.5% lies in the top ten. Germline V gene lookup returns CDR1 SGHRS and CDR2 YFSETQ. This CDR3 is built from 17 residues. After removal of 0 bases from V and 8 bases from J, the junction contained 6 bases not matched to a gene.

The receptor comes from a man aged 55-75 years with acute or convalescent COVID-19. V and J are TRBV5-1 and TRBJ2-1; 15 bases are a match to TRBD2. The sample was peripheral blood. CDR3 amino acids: CASSLGRGLAGGDEQFF. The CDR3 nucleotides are TGCGCCAGCAGCTTGGGGCGGGGACTAGCGGGAGGAGATGAGCAGTTCTTC.